The T cell receptor beta chain described here comes from a study of T cell repertoires in cytomegalovirus infection. About the study: Both a matching HLA type and CMV infection were indicated by public TCR beta signatures.

Germline CDR1 and CDR2: SGHTA and FQGNSA. The CDR3 has 15 residues. The V segment lost 4 bases and the J segment 7 bases; nucleotides outside the gene matches: 6. TCRdb re-analysed the reads in MiXCR, keeping a single row per CDR3 protein. The sample lists hundreds of thousands of distinct CDR3 sequences, roughly 9.3% occurring once. General study findings and limits: The response measured ex vivo was dominated by TCR beta clonotypes (HLA-C-restricted and CMV-specific).

In its sample, this clonotype was seen many times. The antigen is undetermined. Sequenced material: PBMCs. The source is a human donor in good health (CMV status not recorded). Some clones in this sample may be carry-over from other donors' samples. This rearrangement joins TRBV7-2 to TRBJ2-4; TRBD1 matches 11 bases. This CDR3 reads CASSYPGQGVNIQYF. The CDR3 bases are TGTGCCAGCAGCTATCCGGGACAGGGGGTGAACATTCAGTACTTC. The entire variable domain, with the rest obtained from reference TRBV7-2 and TRBJ2-4, is as follows: GAGVSQSPSNKVTEKGKDVELRCDPISGHTALYWYRQSLGQGLEFLIYFQGNSAPDKSGLPSDRFSAERTGGSVSTLTIQRTQQEDSAVYLCASSYPGQGVNIQYFGAGTRLSVL.